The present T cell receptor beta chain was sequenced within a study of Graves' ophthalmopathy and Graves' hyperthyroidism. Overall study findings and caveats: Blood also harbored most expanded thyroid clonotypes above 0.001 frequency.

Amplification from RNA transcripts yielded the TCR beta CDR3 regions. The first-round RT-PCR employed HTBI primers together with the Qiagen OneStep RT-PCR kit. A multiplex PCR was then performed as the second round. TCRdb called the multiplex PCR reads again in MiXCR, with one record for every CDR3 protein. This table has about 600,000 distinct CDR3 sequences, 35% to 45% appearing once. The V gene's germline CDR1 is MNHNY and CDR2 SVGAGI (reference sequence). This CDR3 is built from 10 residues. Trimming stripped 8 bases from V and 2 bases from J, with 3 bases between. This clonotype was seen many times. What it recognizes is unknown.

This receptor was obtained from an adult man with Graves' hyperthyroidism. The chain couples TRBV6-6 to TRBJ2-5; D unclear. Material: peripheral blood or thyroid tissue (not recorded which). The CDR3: CASLQETQYF. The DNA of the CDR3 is TGTGCCAGCCTTCAAGAGACCCAGTACTTC.